This T cell receptor beta chain originates from a study of blood T cell repertoires in COVID-19. On the study more broadly: The United States, Italy and Spain supplied acute and convalescent COVID-19 samples.

The CDR3 extends over 13 amino acids. Germline assignment: CDR1 SGHRS and CDR2 YFSETQ. The V and J ends lost 3 bases and 2 bases, in that order; junction bases with no gene match: 2. As handled by the study authors: Using reference gene primer amplification, nucleated cell counts were estimated. Profiled with immunoSEQ multiplex PCR; TCRdb holds only in-frame clones, not every one. The V and J calls and clone size come from that table; D and trimming were worked out from the DNA. The sample lists approximately 280,000 clones; 75% to 90% were seen once. The sequence came from a woman aged 70-85 years with acute or convalescent COVID-19. This chain connects TRBV5-1 to TRBJ2-7, with 7 positions matching TRBD1. The sample consisted of peripheral blood. CDR3 sequence reads: CASSSGQPYEQYF. The CDR3 DNA sequence: TGCGCCAGCAGCTCGGGACAGCCCTACGAGCAGTACTTC.